Listed below are T cell receptor beta chains from one sample, sequenced in a study of T-cell memory formation after mild COVID-19. TCRdb fed the 5' RACE reads into MiXCR, producing one record per CDR3 protein. Of roughly 70,000 distinct CDR3 sequences detected, 16% appear once; the ten largest clones hold 30% to 35%. Sequenced: PBMCs or a T cell subset sorted from them (not recorded which). The receptors shown here come from an adult woman who had mild COVID-19 (a few samples of this study predate the infection). Cell type and time point are not known. Each CDR3 is given with its conserved first and last residue. The D gene is left open where the match is weak. Clone size is shown for a subset of rows, as once, few, many or a class of expanded clone.

D | size | J | V | DNA | CDR3
- | few | TRBJ2-1 | TRBV14 | TGTGCCAGCAGCCCGAACCTGGGATACCCTACCAATGAGCAGTTCTTC | CASSPNLGYPTNEQFF
- | - | TRBJ1-2 | TRBV6-5 | TGTGCCAGCAGTCCGAGGAGCAGCTATGGCTACACCTTC | CASSPRSSYGYTF
- | few | TRBJ2-1 | TRBV12-3/TRBV12-4 | TGTGCCAGCCTCCCTTCGAGCTCCTACAATGAGCAGTTCTTC | CASLPSSSYNEQFF
- | few | TRBJ2-1 | TRBV11-2 | TGTGCCAGCAGCTTAGTTTACCAGAGTTACAATGAGCAGTTCTTC | CASSLVYQSYNEQFF
- | many | TRBJ2-3 | TRBV7-3 | TGTGCCAGCAGCCTAACGGGTTACACAGATACGCAGTATTTT | CASSLTGYTDTQYF
- | - | TRBJ2-7 | TRBV7-9 | TGTGCCAGCAGCCCCGTCTCGACAGTATACGAGCAGTACTTC | CASSPVSTVYEQYF
TRBD1 | many | TRBJ2-3 | TRBV7-6 | TGTGCCAGCAGCCATCCCCCGGGACAGGGGCCAGATACGCAGTATTTT | CASSHPPGQGPDTQYF
- | - | TRBJ2-7 | TRBV10-3 | TGTGCCATCAGTGACGGGTACGAGCAGTACTTC | CAISDGYEQYF
TRBD1 | few | TRBJ2-3 | TRBV5-4 | TGTGCCAGCAGCTATGGACAGGCGAGCACAGATACGCAGTATTTT | CASSYGQASTDTQYF
TRBD2 | few | TRBJ2-5 | TRBV3-1 | TGTGCCAGCAGAAAGCTAGCGGGGGAGCCGGTTGGAGAGACCCAGTACTTC | CASRKLAGEPVGETQYF
- | - | TRBJ1-5 | TRBV4-2 | TGTGCCAGCAGCCAATATGGAAGGTCACAGCCCCAGCATTTT | CASSQYGRSQPQHF
TRBD1 | - | TRBJ1-2 | TRBV7-9 | TGTGCCAGCAGCTTGGGACAGGTTCAGGAGGGCAACTATGGCTACACCTTC | CASSLGQVQEGNYGYTF
- | - | TRBJ2-5 | TRBV4-3 | TGCGCCAGCAGCCAGGGACTTGTTGAGACCCAGTACTTC | CASSQGLVETQYF
- | few | TRBJ2-1 | TRBV15 | TGTGCCACCAGCCTATTGGCCCACAATGAGCAGTTCTTC | CATSLLAHNEQFF
- | - | TRBJ2-1 | TRBV5-1 | TGCGCCAGCAGCTTGGCAAGGGCTGAGCAGTTCTTC | CASSLARAEQFF
- | few | TRBJ1-5 | TRBV4-1 | TGCGCCAGCAGCCAAATCCTGGGGAGCAATCAGCCCCAGCATTTT | CASSQILGSNQPQHF
- | few | TRBJ1-2 | TRBV4-1 | TGCGCCAGCAGCCCAGAGAGGGGGAACCAAGCGTATGGCTACACCTTC | CASSPERGNQAYGYTF
TRBD1 | - | TRBJ2-5 | TRBV3-1 | TGTGCCAGCAGCCAAGATCGGGGACAGAAGTACCAAGAGACCCAGTACTTC | CASSQDRGQKYQETQYF
- | - | TRBJ2-2 | TRBV20-1 | TGCAGTGCTAGTTGGAACGGGGGCCCCCCGAACACCGGGGAGCTGTTTTTT | CSASWNGGPPNTGELFF
- | - | TRBJ1-5 | TRBV5-1 | TGCGCCAGCAGCTTAGGACGGGATAGCAATCAGCCCCAGCATTTT | CASSLGRDSNQPQHF
TRBD2 | - | TRBJ2-7 | TRBV6-1 | TGTGCCAGCAGTGACACGGGGGGACCCTACGAGCAGTACTTC | CASSDTGGPYEQYF
- | - | TRBJ1-2 | TRBV6-6 | TGTGCCAGCAGTTACTCGGAGGACCCCTATGGCTACACCTTC | CASSYSEDPYGYTF